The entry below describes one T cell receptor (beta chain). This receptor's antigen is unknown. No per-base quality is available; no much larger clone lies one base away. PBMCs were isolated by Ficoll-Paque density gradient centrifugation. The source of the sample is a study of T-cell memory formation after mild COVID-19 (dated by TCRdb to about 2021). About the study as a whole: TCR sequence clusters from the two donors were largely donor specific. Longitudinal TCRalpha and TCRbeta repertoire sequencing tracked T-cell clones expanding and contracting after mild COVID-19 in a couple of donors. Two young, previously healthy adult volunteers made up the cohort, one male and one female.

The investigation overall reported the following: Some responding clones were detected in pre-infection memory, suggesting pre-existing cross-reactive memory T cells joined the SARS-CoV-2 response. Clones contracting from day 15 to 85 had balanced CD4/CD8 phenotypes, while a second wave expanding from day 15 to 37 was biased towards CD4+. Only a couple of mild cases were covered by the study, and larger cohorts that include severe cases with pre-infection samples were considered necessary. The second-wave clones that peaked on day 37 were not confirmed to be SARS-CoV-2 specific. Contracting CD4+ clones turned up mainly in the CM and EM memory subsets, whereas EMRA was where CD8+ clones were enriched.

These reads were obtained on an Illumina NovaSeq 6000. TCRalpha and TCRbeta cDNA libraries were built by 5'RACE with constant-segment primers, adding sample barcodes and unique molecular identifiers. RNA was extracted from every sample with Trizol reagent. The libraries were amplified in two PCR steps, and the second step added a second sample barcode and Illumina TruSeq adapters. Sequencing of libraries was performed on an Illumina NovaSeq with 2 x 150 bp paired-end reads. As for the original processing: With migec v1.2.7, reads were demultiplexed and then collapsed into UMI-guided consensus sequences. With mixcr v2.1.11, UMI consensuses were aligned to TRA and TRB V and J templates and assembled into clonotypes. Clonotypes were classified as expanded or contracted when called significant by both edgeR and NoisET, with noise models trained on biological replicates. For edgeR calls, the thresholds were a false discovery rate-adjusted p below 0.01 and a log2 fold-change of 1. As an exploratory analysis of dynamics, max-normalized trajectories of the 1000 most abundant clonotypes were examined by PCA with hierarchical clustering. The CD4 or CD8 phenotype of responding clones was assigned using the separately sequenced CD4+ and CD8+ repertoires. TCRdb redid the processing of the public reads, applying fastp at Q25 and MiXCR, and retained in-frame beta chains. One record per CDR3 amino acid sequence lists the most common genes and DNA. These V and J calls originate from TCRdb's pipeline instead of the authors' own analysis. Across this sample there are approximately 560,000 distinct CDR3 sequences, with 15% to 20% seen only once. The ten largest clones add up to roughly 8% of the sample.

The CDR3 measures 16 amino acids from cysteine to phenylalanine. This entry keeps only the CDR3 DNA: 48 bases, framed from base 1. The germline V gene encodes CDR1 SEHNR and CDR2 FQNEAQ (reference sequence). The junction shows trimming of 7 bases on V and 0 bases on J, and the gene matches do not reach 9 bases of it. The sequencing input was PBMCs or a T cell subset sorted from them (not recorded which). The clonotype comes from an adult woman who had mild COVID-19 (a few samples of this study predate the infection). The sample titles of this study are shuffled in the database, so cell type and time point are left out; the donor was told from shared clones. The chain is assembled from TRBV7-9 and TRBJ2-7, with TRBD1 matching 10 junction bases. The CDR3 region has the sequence CASTPSGTGVSYEQYF. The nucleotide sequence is TGTGCCAGCACCCCGTCCGGGACAGGGGTCTCCTACGAGCAGTACTTC. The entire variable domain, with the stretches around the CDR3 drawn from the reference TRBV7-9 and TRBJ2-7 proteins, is DTGVSQNPRHKITKRGQNVTFRCDPISEHNRLYWYRQTLGQGPEFLTYFQNEAQLEKSRLLSDRFSAERPKGSFSTLEIQRTEQGDSAMYLCASTPSGTGVSYEQYFGPGTRLTVT.